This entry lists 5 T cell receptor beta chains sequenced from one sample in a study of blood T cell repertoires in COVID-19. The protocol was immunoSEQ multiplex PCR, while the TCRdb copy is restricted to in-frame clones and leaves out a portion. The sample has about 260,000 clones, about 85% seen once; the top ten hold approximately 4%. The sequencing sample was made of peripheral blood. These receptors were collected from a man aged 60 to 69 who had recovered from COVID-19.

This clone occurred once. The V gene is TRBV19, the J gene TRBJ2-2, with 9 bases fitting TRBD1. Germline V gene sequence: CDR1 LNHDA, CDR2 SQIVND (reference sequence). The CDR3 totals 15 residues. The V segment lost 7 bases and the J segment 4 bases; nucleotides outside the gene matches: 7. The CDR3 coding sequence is TGTGCCAGTATTAACAGGGGGCAGGGCACCGGGGAGCTGTTTTTT. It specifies CASINRGQGTGELFF.

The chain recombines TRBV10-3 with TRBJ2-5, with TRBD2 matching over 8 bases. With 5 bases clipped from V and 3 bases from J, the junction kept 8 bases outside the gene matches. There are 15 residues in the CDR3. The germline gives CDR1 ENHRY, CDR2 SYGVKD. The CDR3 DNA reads TGTGCCATCAGTCGGTCGGGGGGGGTCAAAGAGACCCAGTACTTC. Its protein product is CAISRSGGVKETQYF.

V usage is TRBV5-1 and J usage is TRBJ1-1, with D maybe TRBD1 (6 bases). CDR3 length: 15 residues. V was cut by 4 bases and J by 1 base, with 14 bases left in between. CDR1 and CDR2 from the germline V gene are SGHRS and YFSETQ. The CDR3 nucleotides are TGCGCCAGCAGCGGAATAGACAGGCAGAACACTGAAGCTTTCTTT. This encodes CASSGIDRQNTEAFF.

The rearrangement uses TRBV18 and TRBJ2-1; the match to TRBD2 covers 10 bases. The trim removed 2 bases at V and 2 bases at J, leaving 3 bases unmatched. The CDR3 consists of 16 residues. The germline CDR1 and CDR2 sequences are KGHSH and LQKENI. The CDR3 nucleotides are TGTGCCAGCTCACCAGCGAGCGGGGGGGCCTACAATGAGCAGTTCTTC. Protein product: CASSPASGGAYNEQFF.

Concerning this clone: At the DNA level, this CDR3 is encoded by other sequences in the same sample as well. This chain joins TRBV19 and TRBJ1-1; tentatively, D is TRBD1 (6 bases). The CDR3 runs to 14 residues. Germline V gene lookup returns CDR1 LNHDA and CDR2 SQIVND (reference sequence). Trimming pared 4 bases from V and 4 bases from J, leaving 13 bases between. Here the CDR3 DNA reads TGTGCCAGTAGTAGGCAGGGGTCGGGCACTGAAGCTTTCTTT. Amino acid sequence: CASSRQGSGTEAFF.